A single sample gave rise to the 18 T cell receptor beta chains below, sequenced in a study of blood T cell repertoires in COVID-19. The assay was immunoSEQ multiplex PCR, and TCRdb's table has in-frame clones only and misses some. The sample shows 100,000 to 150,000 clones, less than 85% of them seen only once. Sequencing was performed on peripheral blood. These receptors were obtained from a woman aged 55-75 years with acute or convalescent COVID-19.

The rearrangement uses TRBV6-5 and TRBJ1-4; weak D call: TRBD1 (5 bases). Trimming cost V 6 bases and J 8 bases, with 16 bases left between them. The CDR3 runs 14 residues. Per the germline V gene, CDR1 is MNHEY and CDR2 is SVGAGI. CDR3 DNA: TGTGCCAGCAGGGACCAGGGTTATAGAGAAAAACTGTTTTTT. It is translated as CASRDQGYREKLFF.

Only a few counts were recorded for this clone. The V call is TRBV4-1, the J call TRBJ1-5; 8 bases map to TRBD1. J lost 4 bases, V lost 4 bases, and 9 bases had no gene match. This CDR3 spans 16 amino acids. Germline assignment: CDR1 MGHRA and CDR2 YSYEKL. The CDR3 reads CASSLGGQGPNQPQHF. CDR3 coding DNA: TGCGCCAGCAGCCTAGGAGGACAGGGACCGAATCAGCCCCAGCATTTT.

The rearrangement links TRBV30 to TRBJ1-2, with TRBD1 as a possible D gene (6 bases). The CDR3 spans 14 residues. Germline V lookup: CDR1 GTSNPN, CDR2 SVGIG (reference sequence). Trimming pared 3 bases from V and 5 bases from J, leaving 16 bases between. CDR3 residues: CAWSHRGRGYGYTF. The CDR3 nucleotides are TGTGCCTGGAGCCATAGGGGGAGGGGGTATGGCTACACCTTC.

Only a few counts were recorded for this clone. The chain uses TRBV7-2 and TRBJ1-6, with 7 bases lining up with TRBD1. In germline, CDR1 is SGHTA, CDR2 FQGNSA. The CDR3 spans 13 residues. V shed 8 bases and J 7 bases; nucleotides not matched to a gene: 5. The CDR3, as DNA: TGTGCCAGCTCGGGACAGACGAATTCACCCCTCCACTTT. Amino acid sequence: CASSGQTNSPLHF.

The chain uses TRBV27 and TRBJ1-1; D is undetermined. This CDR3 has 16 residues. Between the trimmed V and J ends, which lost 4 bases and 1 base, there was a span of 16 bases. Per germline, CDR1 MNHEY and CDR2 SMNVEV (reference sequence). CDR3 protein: CASSSFSSPGNTEAFF. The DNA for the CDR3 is TGTGCCAGCAGTTCGTTTTCCTCCCCGGGGAACACTGAAGCTTTCTTT.

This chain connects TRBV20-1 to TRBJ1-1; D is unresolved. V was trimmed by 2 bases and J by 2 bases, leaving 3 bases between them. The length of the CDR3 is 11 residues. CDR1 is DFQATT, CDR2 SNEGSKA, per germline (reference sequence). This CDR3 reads CSARINTEAFF. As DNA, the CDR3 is TGCAGTGCTAGAATAAACACTGAAGCTTTCTTT.

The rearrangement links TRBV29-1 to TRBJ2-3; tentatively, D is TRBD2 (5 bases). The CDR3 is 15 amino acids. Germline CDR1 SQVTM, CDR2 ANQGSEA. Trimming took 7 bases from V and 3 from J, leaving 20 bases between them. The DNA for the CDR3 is TGCAGCGCCGGGGAAGGGAGCTCGAGGACAGATACGCAGTATTTT. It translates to CSAGEGSSRTDTQYF.

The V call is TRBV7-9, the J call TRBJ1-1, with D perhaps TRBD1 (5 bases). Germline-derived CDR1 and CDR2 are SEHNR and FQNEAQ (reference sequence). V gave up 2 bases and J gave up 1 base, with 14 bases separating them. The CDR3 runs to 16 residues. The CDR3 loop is CASSLTDSQWNTEAFF. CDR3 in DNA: TGTGCCAGCAGCTTAACTGACAGCCAGTGGAACACTGAAGCTTTCTTT.

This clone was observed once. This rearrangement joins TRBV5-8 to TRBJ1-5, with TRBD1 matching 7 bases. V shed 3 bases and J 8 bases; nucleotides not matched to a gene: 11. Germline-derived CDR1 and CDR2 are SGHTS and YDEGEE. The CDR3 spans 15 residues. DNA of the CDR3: TGTGCCAGCAGCTGGAAGGACAGGACAGTGGAGCCCCAGCATTTT. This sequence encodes CASSWKDRTVEPQHF.

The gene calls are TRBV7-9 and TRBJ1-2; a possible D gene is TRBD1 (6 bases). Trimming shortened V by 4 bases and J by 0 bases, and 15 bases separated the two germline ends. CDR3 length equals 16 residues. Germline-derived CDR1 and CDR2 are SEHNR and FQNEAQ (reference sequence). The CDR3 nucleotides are TGTGCCAGCAGCTCCGTCCAGGGGAAGGCTAACTATGGCTACACCTTC. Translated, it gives CASSSVQGKANYGYTF.

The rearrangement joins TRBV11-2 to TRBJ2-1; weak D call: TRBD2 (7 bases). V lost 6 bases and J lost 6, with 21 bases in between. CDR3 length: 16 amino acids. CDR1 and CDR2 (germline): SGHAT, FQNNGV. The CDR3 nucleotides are TGTGCCAGCAGTCGTGTGGGCGGGGGCACGCTCAATGAGCAGTTCTTC. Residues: CASSRVGGGTLNEQFF.

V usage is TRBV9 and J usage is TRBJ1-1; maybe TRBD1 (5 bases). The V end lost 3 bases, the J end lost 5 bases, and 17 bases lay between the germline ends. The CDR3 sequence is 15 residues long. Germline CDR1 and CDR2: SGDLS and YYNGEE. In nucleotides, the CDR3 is TGTGCCAGCAGCGCAGCTTCACAAGGGGCGACTGAAGCTTTCTTT. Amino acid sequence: CASSAASQGATEAFF.

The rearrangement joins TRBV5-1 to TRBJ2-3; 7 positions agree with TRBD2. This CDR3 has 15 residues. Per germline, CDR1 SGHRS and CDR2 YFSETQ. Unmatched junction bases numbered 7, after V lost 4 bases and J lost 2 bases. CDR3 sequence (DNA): TGCGCCAGCAGCGGGCTAGCGGTGATCACAGATACGCAGTATTTT. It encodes CASSGLAVITDTQYF.

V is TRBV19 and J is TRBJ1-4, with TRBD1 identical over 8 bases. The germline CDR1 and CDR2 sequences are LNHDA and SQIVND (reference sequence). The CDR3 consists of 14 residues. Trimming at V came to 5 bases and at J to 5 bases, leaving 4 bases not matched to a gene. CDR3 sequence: CASSGRDRNEKLFF. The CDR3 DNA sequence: TGTGCCAGTAGTGGGCGGGACAGGAATGAAAAACTGTTTTTT.

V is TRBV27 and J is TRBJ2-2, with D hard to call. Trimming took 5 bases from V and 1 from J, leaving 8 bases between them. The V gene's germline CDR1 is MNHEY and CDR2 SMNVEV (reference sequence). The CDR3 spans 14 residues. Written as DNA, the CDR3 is TGTGCCAGCAGTCTACGACAGAACACCGGGGAGCTGTTTTTT. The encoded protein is CASSLRQNTGELFF.

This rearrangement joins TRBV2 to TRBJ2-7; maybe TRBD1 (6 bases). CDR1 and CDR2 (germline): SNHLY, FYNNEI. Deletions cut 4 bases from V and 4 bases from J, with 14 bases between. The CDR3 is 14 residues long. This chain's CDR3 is CASSGAGALYEQYV. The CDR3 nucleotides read TGTGCCAGCAGTGGGGCAGGGGCCCTTTACGAGCAGTACGTC.

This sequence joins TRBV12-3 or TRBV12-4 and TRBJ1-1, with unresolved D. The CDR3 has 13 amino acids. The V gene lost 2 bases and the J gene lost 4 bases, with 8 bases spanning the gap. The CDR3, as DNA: TGTGCCAGCAGTTTAACCCTGAGCACTGAAGCTTTCTTT. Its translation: CASSLTLSTEAFF.

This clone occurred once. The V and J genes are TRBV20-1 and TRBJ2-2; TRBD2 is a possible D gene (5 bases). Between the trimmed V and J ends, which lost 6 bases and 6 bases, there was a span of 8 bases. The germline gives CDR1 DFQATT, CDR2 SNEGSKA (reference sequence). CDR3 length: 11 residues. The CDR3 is CSAPAAGELFF. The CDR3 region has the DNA TGCAGTGCCCCAGCGGCCGGGGAGCTGTTTTTT.